This passage covers 7 T cell receptor beta chains from one sample sequenced in a study of T cells after yellow fever vaccination. TCRdb used MiXCR to reprocess the 5' RACE reads, holding one entry per CDR3 protein. Among more than 90,000 distinct CDR3 sequences, 7.5% to 9.5% were seen once, and the ten largest hold about 25%. Sequencing was performed on CD8+ T cells sorted from PBMCs, taken 45 days after the yellow fever booster vaccination. The receptors here all came from a man aged 25-45 years who received the YFV17D yellow fever vaccine.

V and J are TRBV7-8 and TRBJ2-7, with 16 bases lining up with TRBD2. Looked up from germline, CDR1 is SGHVS and CDR2 is FQNEAQ. V was pared by 4 bases and J by 6 bases, with 6 bases of the junction left unmatched. This CDR3 has 16 residues. CDR3 region: CASSSGLAGGPGEQYF. Here the CDR3 DNA reads TGTGCCAGCAGCTCGGGACTAGCGGGAGGGCCCGGCGAGCAGTACTTC.

The chain carries TRBV5-4 and TRBJ2-1, with D possibly TRBD1 on 6 matching bases. Germline V lookup: CDR1 SGHNT, CDR2 YYREEE (reference sequence). The V end was cut by 3 bases, the J end by 6 bases, with 25 bases between. CDR3 size: 18 residues. The CDR3 DNA reads as TGTGCCAGCAGCTCCCTTCCCGCGGACAGTCGCCTGGGCAATGAGCAGTTCTTC. Translation: CASSSLPADSRLGNEQFF.

The chain combines TRBV19 with TRBJ2-7, with TRBD2 matching 8 bases. Germline-derived CDR1 and CDR2 are LNHDA and SQIVND (reference sequence). This CDR3 has 16 residues. With 5 bases clipped from V and 4 bases from J, the junction kept 13 bases outside the gene matches. The CDR3 is CASSASGAGEGYEQYF. CDR3 bases: TGTGCCAGTAGTGCGTCAGGAGCGGGAGAAGGGTACGAGCAGTACTTC.

This clonotype was detected ten times or more. V usage is TRBV6-1 and J usage is TRBJ2-7; 8 nucleotides align to TRBD1. Germline loops: CDR1 MNHNS, CDR2 SASEGT. J lost 6 bases, V lost 0 bases, and 7 bases had no gene match. The CDR3 runs 15 residues. The CDR3 reads CASSEAGTGGPEQYF. The CDR3 DNA reads TGTGCCAGCAGTGAAGCGGGGACAGGAGGCCCCGAGCAGTACTTC.

This clonotype has at least ten counts. The rearrangement joins TRBV9 to TRBJ2-1, with 9 bases identical to TRBD2. This CDR3 is 15 amino acids long. Germline assignment: CDR1 SGDLS and CDR2 YYNGEE. J lost 3 bases, V lost 4 bases, and 5 bases had no gene match. The CDR3 loop reads CASSPSGVGYNEQFF. CDR3 DNA: TGTGCCAGCAGCCCTAGCGGGGTTGGCTACAATGAGCAGTTCTTC.

The sample holds a few counts of this clonotype. The rearrangement joins TRBV7-2 to TRBJ2-1; D remains ambiguous. Germline V gene lookup returns CDR1 SGHTA and CDR2 FQGNSA. CDR3 length equals 13 residues. Trimming removed 1 base at V and 10 bases at J, with 11 bases between. CDR3 nucleotide sequence: TGTGCCAGCAGCTTAGTCCCAGAACAGGAGCAGTTCTTC. It yields the protein CASSLVPEQEQFF.

There are many counts of this clonotype. V usage is TRBV27 and J usage is TRBJ2-1; D gene unclear. CDR1 and CDR2 from the germline V gene are MNHEY and SMNVEV (reference sequence). The CDR3 covers 13 residues. Trimming stripped 2 bases from V and 9 bases from J, with 11 bases between. The CDR3 DNA is TGTGCCAGCAGTTTACGGATGCGCGGTGAGCAGTTCTTC. Translated, it gives CASSLRMRGEQFF.